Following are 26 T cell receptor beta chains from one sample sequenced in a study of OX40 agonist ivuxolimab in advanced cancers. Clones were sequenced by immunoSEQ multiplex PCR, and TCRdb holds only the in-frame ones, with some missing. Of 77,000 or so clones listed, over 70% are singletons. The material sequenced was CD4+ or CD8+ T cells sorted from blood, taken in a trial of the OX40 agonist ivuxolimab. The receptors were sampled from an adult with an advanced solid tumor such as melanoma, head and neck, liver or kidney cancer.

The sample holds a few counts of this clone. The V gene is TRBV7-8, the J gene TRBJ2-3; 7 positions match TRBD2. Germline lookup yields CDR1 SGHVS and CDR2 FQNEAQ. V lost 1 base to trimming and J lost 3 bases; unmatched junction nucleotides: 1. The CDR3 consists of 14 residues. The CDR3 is CASSLEGGTDTQYF. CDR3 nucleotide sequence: TGTGCCAGCAGCTTAGAGGGAGGGACAGATACGCAGTATTTT.

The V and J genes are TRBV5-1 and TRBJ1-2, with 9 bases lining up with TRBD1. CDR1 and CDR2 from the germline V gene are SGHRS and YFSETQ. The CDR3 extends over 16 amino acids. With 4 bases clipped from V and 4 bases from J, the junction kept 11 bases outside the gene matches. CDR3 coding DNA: TGCGCCAGCAGCATAACAGGGGGCGGCACGGGCTATGGCTACACCTTC. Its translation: CASSITGGGTGYGYTF. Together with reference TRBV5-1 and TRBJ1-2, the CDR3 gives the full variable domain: KAGVTQTPRYLIKTRGQQVTLSCSPISGHRSVSWYQQTPGQGLQFLFEYFSETQRNKGNFPGRFSGRQFSNSRSEMNVSTLELGDSALYLCASSITGGGTGYGYTFGSGTRLTVV.

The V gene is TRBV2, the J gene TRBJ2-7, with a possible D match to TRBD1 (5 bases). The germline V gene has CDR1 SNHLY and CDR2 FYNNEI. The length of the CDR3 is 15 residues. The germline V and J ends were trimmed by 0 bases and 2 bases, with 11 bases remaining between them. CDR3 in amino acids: CASSEAPGQAYEQYF. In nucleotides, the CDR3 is TGTGCCAGCAGTGAAGCGCCTGGACAAGCCTACGAGCAGTACTTC. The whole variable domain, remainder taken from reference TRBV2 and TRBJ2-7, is EPEVTQTPSHQVTQMGQEVILRCVPISNHLYFYWYRQILGQKVEFLVSFYNNEISEKSEIFDDQFSVERPDGSNFTLKIRSTKLEDSAMYFCASSEAPGQAYEQYFGPGTRLTVT.

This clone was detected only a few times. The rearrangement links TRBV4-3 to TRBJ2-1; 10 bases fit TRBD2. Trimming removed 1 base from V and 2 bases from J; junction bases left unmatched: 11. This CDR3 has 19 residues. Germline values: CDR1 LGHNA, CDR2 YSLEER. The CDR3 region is CASSQATVLAGLTYNEQFF. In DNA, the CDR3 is TGCGCCAGCAGCCAAGCCACTGTACTAGCGGGACTTACCTACAATGAGCAGTTCTTC.

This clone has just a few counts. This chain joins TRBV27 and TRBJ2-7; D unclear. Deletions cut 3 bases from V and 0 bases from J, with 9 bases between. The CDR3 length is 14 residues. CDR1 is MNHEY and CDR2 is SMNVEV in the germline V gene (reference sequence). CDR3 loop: CASSFGLTSYEQYF. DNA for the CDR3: TGTGCCAGCAGTTTCGGTCTTACCTCCTACGAGCAGTACTTC.

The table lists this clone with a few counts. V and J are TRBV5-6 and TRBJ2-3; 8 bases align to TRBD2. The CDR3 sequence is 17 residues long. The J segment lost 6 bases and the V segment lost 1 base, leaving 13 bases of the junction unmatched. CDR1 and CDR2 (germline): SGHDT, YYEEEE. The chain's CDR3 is CASSLSSGGARWDTQYF. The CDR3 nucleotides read TGTGCCAGCAGCTTGTCCAGCGGGGGTGCCAGGTGGGATACGCAGTATTTT.

The CDR3 loop reads CSVSTGQGYEQYF. The CDR3 DNA follows: TGCAGCGTTTCCACGGGGCAGGGGTACGAGCAGTACTTC. The V and J genes are TRBV29-1 and TRBJ2-7, with TRBD1 as a possible D gene (6 bases). Trimming cost V 5 bases and J 4 bases, with 15 bases left between them. The CDR3 is 13 residues long. Germline values: CDR1 SQVTM, CDR2 ANQGSEA.

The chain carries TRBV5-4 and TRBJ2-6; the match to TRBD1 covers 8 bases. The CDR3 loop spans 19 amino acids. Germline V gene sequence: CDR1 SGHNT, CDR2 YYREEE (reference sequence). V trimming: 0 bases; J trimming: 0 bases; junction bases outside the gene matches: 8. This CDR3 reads CASSLAGGSPSSGANVLTF. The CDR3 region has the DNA TGTGCCAGCAGCTTGGCAGGGGGCTCACCCAGCTCTGGGGCCAACGTCCTGACTTTC.

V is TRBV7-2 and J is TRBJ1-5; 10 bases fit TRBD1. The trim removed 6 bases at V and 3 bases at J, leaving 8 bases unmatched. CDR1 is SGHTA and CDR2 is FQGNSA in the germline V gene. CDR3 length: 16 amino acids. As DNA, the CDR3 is TGTGCCAGCAGGGCACCGGGACAGGGGAACAATCAGCCCCAGCATTTT. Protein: CASRAPGQGNNQPQHF. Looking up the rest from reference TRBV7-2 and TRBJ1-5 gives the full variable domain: GAGVSQSPSNKVTEKGKDVELRCDPISGHTALYWYRQSLGQGLEFLIYFQGNSAPDKSGLPSDRFSAERTGGSVSTLTIQRTQQEDSAVYLCASRAPGQGNNQPQHFGDGTRLSIL.

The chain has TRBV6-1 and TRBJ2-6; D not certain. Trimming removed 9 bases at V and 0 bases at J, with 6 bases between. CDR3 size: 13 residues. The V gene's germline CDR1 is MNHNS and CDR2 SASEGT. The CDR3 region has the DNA TGTGCCAGTTCCCTCTCTGGGGCCAACGTCCTGACTTTC. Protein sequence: CASSLSGANVLTF.

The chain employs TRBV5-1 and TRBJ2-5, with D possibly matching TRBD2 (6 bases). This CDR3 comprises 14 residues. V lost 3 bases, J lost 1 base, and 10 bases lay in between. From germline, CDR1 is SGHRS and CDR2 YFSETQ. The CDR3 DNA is TGCGCCAGCAGCTGGGAGGCGGTCCAAGAGACCCAGTACTTC. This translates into CASSWEAVQETQYF.

The CDR3 sequence: CASSLSVVSNQPQHF. The CDR3 nucleotides are TGTGCCAGCAGCTTATCGGTGGTAAGCAATCAGCCCCAGCATTTT. The J gene is TRBJ1-5, the V gene TRBV7-9, with D uncertain. Germline V CDR1 and CDR2: SEHNR, FQNEAQ (reference sequence). The V end lost 2 bases, the J end lost 1 base, and 9 bases lay between the germline ends. This CDR3 region has 15 residues.

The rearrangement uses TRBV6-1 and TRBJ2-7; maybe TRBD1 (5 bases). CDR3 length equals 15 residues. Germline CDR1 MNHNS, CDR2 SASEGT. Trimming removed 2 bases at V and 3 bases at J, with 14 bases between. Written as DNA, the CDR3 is TGTGCCAGCAGTGAATCGGCAGGGTCCTACTACGAGCAGTACTTC. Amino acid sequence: CASSESAGSYYEQYF.

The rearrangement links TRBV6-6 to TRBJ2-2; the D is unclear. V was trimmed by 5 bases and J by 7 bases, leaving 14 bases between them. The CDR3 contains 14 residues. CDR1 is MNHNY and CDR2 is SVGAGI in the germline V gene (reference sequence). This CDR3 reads CASSTDPLGGELFF. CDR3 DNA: TGTGCCAGCAGTACAGACCCGTTAGGCGGGGAGCTGTTTTTT.

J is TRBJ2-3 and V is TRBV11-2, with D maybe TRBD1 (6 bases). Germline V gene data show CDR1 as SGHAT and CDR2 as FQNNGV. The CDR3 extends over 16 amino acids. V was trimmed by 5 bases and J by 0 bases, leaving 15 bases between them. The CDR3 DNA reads TGTGCCAGCAGCCACGGTTGGGACACGAGCACAGATACGCAGTATTTT. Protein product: CASSHGWDTSTDTQYF.

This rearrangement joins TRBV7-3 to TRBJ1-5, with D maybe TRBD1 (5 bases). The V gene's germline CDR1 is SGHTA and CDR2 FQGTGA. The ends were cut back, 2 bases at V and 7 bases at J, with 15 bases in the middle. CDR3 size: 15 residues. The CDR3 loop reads CASSLVVQGGQPQHF. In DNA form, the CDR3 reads TGTGCCAGCAGCTTAGTCGTCCAGGGTGGGCAGCCCCAGCATTTT.

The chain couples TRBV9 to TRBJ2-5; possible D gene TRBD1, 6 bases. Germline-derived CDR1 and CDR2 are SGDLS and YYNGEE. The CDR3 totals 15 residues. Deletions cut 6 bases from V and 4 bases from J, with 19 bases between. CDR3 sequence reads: CASTTSPGGRETQYF. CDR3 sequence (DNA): TGTGCCAGCACAACCTCCCCTGGGGGCCGAGAGACCCAGTACTTC.

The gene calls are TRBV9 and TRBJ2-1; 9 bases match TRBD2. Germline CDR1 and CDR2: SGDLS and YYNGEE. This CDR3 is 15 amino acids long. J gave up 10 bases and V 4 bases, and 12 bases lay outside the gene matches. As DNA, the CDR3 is TGTGCCAGCAGCCCAGAAGGGCGGGGGGGTCTGGAGCAGTTCTTC. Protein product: CASSPEGRGGLEQFF.

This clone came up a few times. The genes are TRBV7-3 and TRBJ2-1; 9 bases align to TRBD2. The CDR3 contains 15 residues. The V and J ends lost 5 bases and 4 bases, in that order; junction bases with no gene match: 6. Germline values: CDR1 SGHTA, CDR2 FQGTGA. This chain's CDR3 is CASSVTSGPYNEQFF. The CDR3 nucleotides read TGTGCCAGCAGCGTGACTAGCGGACCGTACAATGAGCAGTTCTTC.

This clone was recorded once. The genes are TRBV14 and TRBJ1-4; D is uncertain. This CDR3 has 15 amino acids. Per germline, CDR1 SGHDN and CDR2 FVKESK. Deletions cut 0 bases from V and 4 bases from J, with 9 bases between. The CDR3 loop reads CASSQDGSHNEKLFF. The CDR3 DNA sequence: TGTGCCAGCAGCCAAGATGGAAGTCATAATGAAAAACTGTTTTTT.

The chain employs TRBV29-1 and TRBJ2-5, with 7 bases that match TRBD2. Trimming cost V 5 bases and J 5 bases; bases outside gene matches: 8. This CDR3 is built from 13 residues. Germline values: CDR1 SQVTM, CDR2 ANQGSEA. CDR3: CSVILRRGETQYF. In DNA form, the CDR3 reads TGCAGCGTTATCCTAAGGCGGGGGGAGACCCAGTACTTC.

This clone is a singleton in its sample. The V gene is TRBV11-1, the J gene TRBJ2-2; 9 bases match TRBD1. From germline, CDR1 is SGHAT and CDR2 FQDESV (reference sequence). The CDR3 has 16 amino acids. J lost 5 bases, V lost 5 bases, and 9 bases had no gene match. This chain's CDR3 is CASSPSDRGGTGELFF. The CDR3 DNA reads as TGTGCCAGCAGCCCTTCGGACAGGGGCGGTACCGGGGAGCTGTTTTTT.

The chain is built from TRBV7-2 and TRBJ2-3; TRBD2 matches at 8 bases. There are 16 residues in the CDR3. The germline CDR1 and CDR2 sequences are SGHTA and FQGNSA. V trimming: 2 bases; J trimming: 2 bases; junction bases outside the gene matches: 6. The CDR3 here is CASSLYERETTDTQYF. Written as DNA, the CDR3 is TGTGCCAGCAGCTTATACGAGCGGGAGACCACAGATACGCAGTATTTT.

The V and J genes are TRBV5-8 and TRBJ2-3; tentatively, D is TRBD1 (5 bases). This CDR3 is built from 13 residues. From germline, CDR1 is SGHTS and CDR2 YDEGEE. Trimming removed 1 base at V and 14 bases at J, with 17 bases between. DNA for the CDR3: TGTGCCAGCAGCTTGTTGGAAGGGGCTAGTGCGTATTTT. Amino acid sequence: CASSLLEGASAYF.

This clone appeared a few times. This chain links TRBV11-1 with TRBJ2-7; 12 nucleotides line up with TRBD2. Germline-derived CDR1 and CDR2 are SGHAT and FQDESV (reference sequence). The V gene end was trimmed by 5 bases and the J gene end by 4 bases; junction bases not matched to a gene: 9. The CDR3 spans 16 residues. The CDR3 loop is CASSTRLAGVLYEQYF. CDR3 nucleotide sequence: TGTGCCAGCAGCACTCGACTAGCGGGAGTTCTGTACGAGCAGTACTTC.

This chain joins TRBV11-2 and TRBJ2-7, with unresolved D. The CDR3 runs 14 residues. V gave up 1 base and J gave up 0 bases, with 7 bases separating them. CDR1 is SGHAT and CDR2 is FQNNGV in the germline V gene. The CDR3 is CASSLVSYSYEQYF. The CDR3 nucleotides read TGTGCCAGCAGCTTAGTCAGCTACTCCTACGAGCAGTACTTC.